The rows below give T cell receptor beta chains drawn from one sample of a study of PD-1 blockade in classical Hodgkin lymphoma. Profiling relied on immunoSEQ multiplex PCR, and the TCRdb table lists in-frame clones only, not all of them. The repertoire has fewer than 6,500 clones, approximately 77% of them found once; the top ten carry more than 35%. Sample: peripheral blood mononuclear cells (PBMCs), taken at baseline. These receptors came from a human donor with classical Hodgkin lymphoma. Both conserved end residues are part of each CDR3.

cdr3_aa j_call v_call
CASSAGGPGGQFF TRBJ2-1 TRBV27
CASQPDRVGEQYF TRBJ2-7 TRBV10-1
CASSLSTGGDTQYF TRBJ2-3 TRBV28
CASSQDNPGRINQPQHF TRBJ1-5 TRBV4-1
CASSESQEDGVWYGYTF TRBJ1-2 TRBV6-4
CSVARSSGAHNEQFF TRBJ2-1 TRBV29-1
CASSLGLAEATQYF TRBJ2-3 TRBV5-4
CASSPGRYEQYF TRBJ2-7 TRBV9
CASSLTRDTQYF TRBJ2-3 TRBV7-3
CASSLGTDTGELFF TRBJ2-2 TRBV28
CASSPTPTGGEQYF - TRBV18
CASSFNWEYPYEQYF TRBJ2-7 TRBV5-6
CASSLGLFSTFF TRBJ1-1 TRBV28
CASTTDRGLHEQYF TRBJ2-7 TRBV2
CASSYRPVGGTEAFF TRBJ1-1 TRBV11-2
CASSERDRNTEAFF TRBJ1-1 TRBV2
CASSQEGDRGPKQYF TRBJ2-7 TRBV5-8
CASTSGRLYEQYF TRBJ2-7 TRBV6-1
CASSSGLAGSSYEQYF TRBJ2-7 TRBV7-8
CASRYRRRADGYTF TRBJ1-2 TRBV2
CASSQWTGAVEKLFF TRBJ1-4 TRBV9
CASSDSTGGNQPQHF TRBJ1-5 TRBV6-4
CASSKNTEAFF TRBJ1-1 TRBV6-1
CASRREIHEKLFF TRBJ1-4 TRBV27
CASSPVPVREAGFERNTEAFF TRBJ1-1 TRBV7-6
CASSSAQTGAVLGYTF TRBJ1-2 TRBV7-8
CASRGGGTDTQYF TRBJ2-3 TRBV28
CASSYSGGRAGNEQFF TRBJ2-1 TRBV6-5
CASSPEGYGYTF TRBJ1-2 TRBV7-9
CASSLTGTAETQYF TRBJ2-5 TRBV28
CSVESGGNEKLFF TRBJ1-4 TRBV29-1
CAWSMTSSEQYF TRBJ2-7 TRBV30
CAWSVQGAYGYTF TRBJ1-2 TRBV30
CASSTPRVGSQYF TRBJ2-3 TRBV6-5
CASSSGIAWNEQFF TRBJ2-1 TRBV7-2
CASRRARGTVLNTDTQYF TRBJ2-3 TRBV28
CASSYSTGMSDTQYF TRBJ2-3 TRBV7-3
CAISNGGLAGLRDAQYF TRBJ2-3 TRBV28
CASSDGDGADTQYF TRBJ2-3 TRBV6-4
CASSILPGLRNTEAFF TRBJ1-1 TRBV19
CSVEGFGDISYEQYF TRBJ2-7 TRBV29-1
CASSLVRQNTGELFF TRBJ2-2 TRBV11-2
CASSKVGQGTHYTQYF TRBJ2-3 TRBV21-1
CASSLGSHQPQHF TRBJ1-5 TRBV27
CASSLDSRQETQYF TRBJ2-5 TRBV5-1
CASREGYNEQFF TRBJ2-1 TRBV6-1
CASSLNGVRQGSYEQYF TRBJ2-7 TRBV7-9
CASSLLYNSPLHF TRBJ1-6 TRBV27
CASSKLAGGYNEQFF TRBJ2-1 TRBV19
CASSLFGFSGNTIYF TRBJ1-3 TRBV28
CASSAGTSGSYNEQFF TRBJ2-1 TRBV2